Included here is one TCR beta chain sequence, with context. Its antigen is unknown. The sample is drawn from a study of post-analysis software for immune sequencing data. Study conclusions and caveats: In patients, TRBV5-6, TRBV5-1 and TRBV20-1 belonged to roughly five TRBV segments found more frequently than in controls.

Unique molecular identifiers were present in the TCR beta cDNA libraries. TCRdb processed the PCR reads anew with MiXCR; each CDR3 protein has one entry. The sample lists roughly 800,000 distinct CDR3 sequences, 25% to 30% occurring once. The CDR3 has 16 residues. V shed 4 bases and J shed 6 bases, with 19 bases lying between them. Per germline, CDR1 MGHDK and CDR2 SYGVNS. The J gene is TRBJ2-4, the V gene TRBV25-1, with D maybe TRBD2 (7 bases). Material: blood. This receptor was taken from a girl under 18 with multiple sclerosis. The CDR3 DNA reads as TGTGCCAGCAGTGGAGGGTGGGGGGGCCGCGGAAACATTCAGTACTTC. The encoded protein is CASSGGWGGRGNIQYF.